The following is a TCR beta chain sequence with its context. As yet, its antigen is unknown. This CDR3 is 13 amino acids long. The germline gives CDR1 SGDLS, CDR2 YYNGEE. The V end was cut by 2 bases, the J end by 4 bases, with 7 bases between. These data come from a study of T cells in Graves' hyperthyroidism and ophthalmopathy. TCR beta CDR3 region amplification was performed from RNA transcripts. The HTBI primer set drove a first-round RT-PCR of the TCR CDR3. TCRdb redid the calling of the multiplex PCR reads with MiXCR, one entry per CDR3 protein. The table includes roughly 98,000 distinct CDR3 sequences, around 42% detected once. General study results and limits: Blood also carried most thyroid clonotypes expanded above 0.001. The model forecast ophthalmopathy, anticipating it by a median approximately 7 months before onset.

Hyperthyroidism had been newly diagnosed in patients aged 18 to 65, and its duration was under 2 months. The sample consisted of peripheral blood or thyroid tissue (not recorded which). The sequence came from a woman between 25 and 40 years old with Graves' hyperthyroidism. J is TRBJ2-1 and V is TRBV9; D not certain. CDR3 loop: CASSVGFYNEQFF. In DNA, the CDR3 is TGTGCCAGCAGCGTTGGGTTTTACAATGAGCAGTTCTTC. Together with reference TRBV9 and TRBJ2-1, the CDR3 gives the full variable domain: DSGVTQTPKHLITATGQRVTLRCSPRSGDLSVYWYQQSLDQGLQFLIQYYNGEERAKGNILERFSAQQFPDLHSELNLSSLELGDSALYFCASSVGFYNEQFFGPGTRLTVL.